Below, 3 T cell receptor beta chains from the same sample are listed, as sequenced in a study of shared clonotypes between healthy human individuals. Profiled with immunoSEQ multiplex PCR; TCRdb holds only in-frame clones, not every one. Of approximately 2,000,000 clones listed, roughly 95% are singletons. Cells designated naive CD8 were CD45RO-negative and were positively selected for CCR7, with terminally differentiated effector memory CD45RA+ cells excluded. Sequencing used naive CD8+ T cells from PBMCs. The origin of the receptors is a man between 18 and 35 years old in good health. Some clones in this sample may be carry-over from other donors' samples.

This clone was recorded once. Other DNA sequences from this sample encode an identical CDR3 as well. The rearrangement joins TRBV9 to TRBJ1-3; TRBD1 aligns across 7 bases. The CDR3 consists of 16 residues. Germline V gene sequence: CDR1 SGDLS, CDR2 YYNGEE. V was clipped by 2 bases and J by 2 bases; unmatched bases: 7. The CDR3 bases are TGTGCCAGCAGCGTTCAGGGGGTAAATCCTGGAAACACCATATATTTT. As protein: CASSVQGVNPGNTIYF.

CDR3 coding DNA: TGTGCCAGCAGCTTCGTGACCATTGAGGAGACCCAGTACTTC. It codes for CASSFVTIEETQYF. The chain is built from TRBV7-9 and TRBJ2-5, with no clear D. The CDR3 has 14 amino acids. CDR1 is SEHNR, CDR2 FQNEAQ, per germline (reference sequence). V dropped 3 bases and J dropped 5 bases, with 13 bases sitting between them.

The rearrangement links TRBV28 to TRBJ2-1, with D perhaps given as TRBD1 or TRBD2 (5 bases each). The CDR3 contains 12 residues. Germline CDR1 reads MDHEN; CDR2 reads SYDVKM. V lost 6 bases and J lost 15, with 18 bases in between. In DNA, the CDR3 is TGTGCCAGCAGCCCCGGGCGCAGGGAGTTGTTCTTC. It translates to CASSPGRRELFF.